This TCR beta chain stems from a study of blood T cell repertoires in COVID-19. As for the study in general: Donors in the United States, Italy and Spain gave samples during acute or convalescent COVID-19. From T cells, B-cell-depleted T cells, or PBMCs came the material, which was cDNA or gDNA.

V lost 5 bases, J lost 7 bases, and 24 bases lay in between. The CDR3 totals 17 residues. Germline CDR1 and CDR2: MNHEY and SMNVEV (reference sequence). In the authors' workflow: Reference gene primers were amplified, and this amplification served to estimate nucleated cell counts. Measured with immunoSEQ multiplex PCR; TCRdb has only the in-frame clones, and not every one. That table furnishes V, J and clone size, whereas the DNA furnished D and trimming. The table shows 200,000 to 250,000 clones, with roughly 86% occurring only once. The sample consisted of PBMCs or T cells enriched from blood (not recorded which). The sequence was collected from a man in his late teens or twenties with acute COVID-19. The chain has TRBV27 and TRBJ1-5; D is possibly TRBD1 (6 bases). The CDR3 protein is CASSPHSGGGGEQPQHF. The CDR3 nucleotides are TGTGCCAGCAGTCCTCATTCGGGGGGCGGGGGAGAACAGCCCCAGCATTTT.